This T cell receptor beta chain derives from a study of cytomegalovirus exposure and HLA in healthy donors. It was with 60 Vbeta and 13 Jbeta primers that the PCR ran. This table comes from immunoSEQ multiplex PCR, and its TCRdb copy is limited to in-frame clones, with some not included. The table has some 270,000 clones, about 90% seen once. The germline CDR1 and CDR2 sequences are MGHDK and SYGVNS. The V and J ends lost 1 base and 3 bases respectively, with 16 bases between them. CDR3 length equals 16 residues. Study observations and caveats: Confirmation in vitro established that a few CMV-associated chains were specific for CMV antigens. Prior analysis indicated that the majority of TCR beta V segments exhibited productivity approximately 90% or approximately 30% of the time.

About this clone: Its antigen is currently unknown.

The chain carries TRBV25-1 and TRBJ2-7, with a tentative D call TRBD2 (7 bases). The clonotype originates from a girl aged 2 to 10 in good health and CMV-seronegative. Source material: PBMCs. The CDR3 region has the DNA TGTGCCAGCAGTGAATTAGGGGGGGACTCCGACTACGAGCAGTACTTC. This gives the protein CASSELGGDSDYEQYF.